This TCR beta chain was found in a study of tumor-infiltrating lymphocytes in primary liver carcinoma (dated by TCRdb to the late 2010s). In the study overall: Of the five patients, three men and two women aged 30 to 69 years, four had hepatocellular carcinoma and one had combined HCC and intrahepatic cholangiocarcinoma. The tumors of the five patients were staged as T1-T3 N0M0, with maximum diameters ranging from roughly 4.2 to 11 cm. A total of 35 specimens from 5 patients underwent TCRbeta repertoire sequencing, comprising some 25 tumor regions, 5 adjacent noncancerous liver tissues and 5 peripheral blood samples. Samples yielded roughly 3.5 to 8 million productive TCRbeta reads; read depth did not differ significantly between tissue types. Across five regions of each liver tumor, along with adjacent normal tissue and blood, the study brought together TCRbeta repertoire sequencing, expression microarrays and whole-exome sequencing. Technical replicate repertoires showed high reproducibility, with mean shared-clone rates around 0.91 and correlation coefficients above 0.95. The roughly 25 tumor region samples were profiled with Agilent mRNA microarrays so that TCRbeta repertoire diversity could be related to the local molecular phenotype. What the work shows at the level of the full study, not this receptor alone: The top 250 clones made up a significantly larger repertoire fraction in tumors than in blood (p = 0.039). Because the samples were bulk and unsorted, CD4+ and CD8+ T cell repertoires could not be compared. Only about 7-25% of top clones were found in all five regions of a tumor, suggesting spatial heterogeneity of tumor-infiltrating T cells. Repertoire overlap was found to be higher between tumor regions (mean approximately 35%) than between tumor-adjacent (approximately 17%) or tumor-blood (around 14%) pairs, consistent with antigen-driven expansion. Only the TCR beta chain was sequenced, which likely underestimates true repertoire diversity because unpaired alpha chains were not captured. With just four to six patients in the study, the authors point out that the findings should be validated in a larger study.

Without any cell sorting, total RNA and DNA were co-extracted from roughly 18-30 mg of bulk tissue using the AllPrep DNA/RNA mini kit. Between November 2015 and March 2016, a few patients in China with histopathologically diagnosed primary liver carcinoma had surgical resection. At the time of sampling, the patients were treatment-naive and had chronic HBV infection. Five spatially separated regions were sampled per tumor: superior, inferior, left-lateral and right-lateral poles, plus the tumor centre. Histological examination found more than 75% viable tumor cells in every tumor sample. Pieces of fresh tumor and adjacent tissue were cut in half, with one half kept in RNAlater at -80 degrees C and the other half sent for histology. This clonotype was seen a single time. Its antigen is unknown. This CDR3 fails to terminate in the conserved phenylalanine or tryptophan, so it likely reflects a read error.

Using a constant-region primer and ProtoScript II reverse transcriptase, TCRbeta-specific cDNA was reverse-transcribed from approximately 0.55 ug total RNA. The TCRbeta libraries were prepared through three rounds of nested multiplex PCR following a slightly modified ARM-PCR procedure. Each of the first two PCR rounds ran for roughly 9 cycles using multiplex TRBV1-TRBV30 forward primers together with a Cbeta reverse primer. Sample barcodes and Illumina adapters were attached in a final 25-cycle PCR using Deep VentR polymerase. Before sequencing, amplicons of 200-500 bp were purified from gel using a QIAquick gel extraction kit. An Illumina HiSeq 2500 was used to sequence the TCRbeta amplicons with 250-bp paired-end reads. The source study handled its data this way. To recover full CDR3 sequences, reads were quality-trimmed using Trimmomatic v0.33 and paired reads were then merged using FLASH v1.2.11. V, D and J germline segments were assigned to the rearranged TCRbeta sequences using MiGEC v1.2.1b. Clonotype statistics and Shannon-Wiener diversity indices were calculated with VDJtools v1.0.0. To reduce sampling bias, subsequent analyses other than the diversity analysis used only the 250 most abundant clonotypes in each sample. TCRdb passed the public sequencing reads through fastp at Q25 and MiXCR, retaining productive beta sequences. Rows are combined by CDR3 protein, so each entry shows the most common genes and DNA. In this record, the V and J calls reflect TCRdb's handling and not the investigators' own analysis. The sample profile shows more than 95,000 distinct CDR3 sequences; around 80% of them were found once. The ten largest clones take up approximately 21% of the sample.

The CDR3 region is 13 residues in length, termini included. The sequence is cut down to CDR3 DNA, 39 bases in frame from base 1. CDR1 and CDR2, looked up from the germline V gene (reference sequence), are SGHAT and FQDESV. This chain joins TRBV11-1 to TRBJ1-6; the D gene assignment is ambiguous. The receptor was derived from a man between 35 and 55 years old with primary liver carcinoma and hepatitis B virus infection. The specimen was liver tumor tissue from sampling region 3. In light of the paper, this sample's cell subset or site label describes: tumor region T3, left-lateral pole. The CDR3 corresponds to CVSSRTLVSPLHI. The nucleotides read TGTGTCAGTAGCCGGACGCTGGTTTCACCCCTCCACATT.